These 20 T cell receptor beta chains were all obtained from the same sample, sequenced in a study of T cells after yellow fever vaccination. Each CDR3 protein is one row after TCRdb ran MiXCR on the 5' RACE reads. The sample shows around 160,000 distinct CDR3 sequences, about 7% of them seen only once. Sequencing was performed on CD4+ T cells sorted from PBMCs, taken 5 to 6 days after the first yellow fever vaccination. Source of these receptors: a man in his late teens or twenties who received the YFV17D yellow fever vaccine.

This clonotype was picked up many times. The CDR3 loop reads CASRVQGDFSTGELFF. CDR3 DNA: TGTGCCAGCAGGGTACAGGGTGACTTTAGCACCGGGGAGCTGTTTTTT. This chain links TRBV6-4 with TRBJ2-2; D is possibly TRBD1 (6 bases). The V and J ends lost 6 bases and 4 bases respectively, with 18 bases between them. There are 16 residues in the CDR3. From germline, CDR1 is MRHNA and CDR2 SNTAGT.

This clonotype was picked up many times. This chain uses TRBV6-5 with TRBJ2-1; 9 bases match TRBD1. The CDR3 covers 14 residues. Trimming took 5 bases from V and 5 from J; bases not matched to a gene: 4. Germline CDR1 is MNHEY and CDR2 is SVGAGI. The chain's CDR3 is CASSPGQGDNEQFF. The CDR3 DNA reads TGTGCCAGCAGTCCGGGACAGGGTGACAATGAGCAGTTCTTC.

In this sample, this clonotype turned up many times. This chain links TRBV12-3 or TRBV12-4 with TRBJ1-4; no firm D call. Trimming shortened V by 0 bases and J by 2 bases, and 4 bases separated the two germline ends. The CDR3 covers 14 residues. Here the CDR3 DNA reads TGTGCCAGCAGTTTAGCGCCTACTAATGAAAAACTGTTTTTT. Residues: CASSLAPTNEKLFF.

This clonotype has just a few counts. CDR3: CASSFGKREAFLTQYF. The DNA for the CDR3 is TGTGCCAGCAGCTTCGGGAAGCGGGAGGCCTTCCTAACCCAGTACTTC. The rearrangement uses TRBV7-2 and TRBJ2-5; 9 bases are shared with TRBD2. CDR3 size: 16 residues. J was trimmed by 8 bases and V by 3 bases; bases with no gene match: 13. The germline CDR1 and CDR2 sequences are SGHTA and FQGNSA. Drawing the rest from reference TRBV7-2 and TRBJ2-5, the complete variable domain is GAGVSQSPSNKVTEKGKDVELRCDPISGHTALYWYRQSLGQGLEFLIYFQGNSAPDKSGLPSDRFSAERTGGSVSTLTIQRTQQEDSAVYLCASSFGKREAFLTQYFGPGTRLLVL.

A word on this clonotype: This could be a read error, since a much larger clone is one nucleotide away. The rearrangement uses TRBV20-1 and TRBJ1-1; the D is unclear. CDR1 and CDR2 (germline): DFQATT, SNEGSKA (reference sequence). V shed 3 bases and J shed 2 bases, with 13 bases lying between them. This CDR3 is built from 14 residues. The CDR3 nucleotides are TGCAGTGCTAGTGGCGGGTGGGGAAACACTGAAGCTTTCTTT. As protein: CSASGGWGNTEAFF.

Here the CDR3 DNA reads TGCGCCAGCAGCTTGGTAGCGGGGGCATCCGGGGAGCTGTTTTTT. Its translation: CASSLVAGASGELFF. The V and J genes are TRBV5-1 and TRBJ2-2; 9 positions match TRBD2. The CDR3 is 15 amino acids. The V gene's germline CDR1 is SGHRS and CDR2 YFSETQ. The trim removed 0 bases at V and 6 bases at J, leaving 3 bases unmatched.

This clonotype was counted at least ten times. This rearrangement joins TRBV20-1 to TRBJ2-2; D is undetermined. The germline V and J ends were trimmed by 7 bases and 0 bases, with 15 bases remaining between them. Germline CDR1 is DFQATT and CDR2 is SNEGSKA (reference sequence). This CDR3 spans 15 amino acids. As DNA, the CDR3 is TGCAGTGTCAAGCGCGGAGTCCCGAACACCGGGGAGCTGTTTTTT. This translates into CSVKRGVPNTGELFF.

Only a few counts were recorded for this clonotype. This chain joins TRBV7-3 and TRBJ1-5; no firm D call. This CDR3 is built from 14 residues. Germline V gene lookup returns CDR1 SGHTA and CDR2 FQGTGA. Trimming stripped 5 bases from V and 5 bases from J, with 13 bases between. The CDR3 coding sequence is TGTGCCAGCAGCCATATAATCCAGGATCAGCCCCAGCATTTT. Its translation is CASSHIIQDQPQHF.

This clonotype was seen at least ten times. The chain has TRBV4-3 and TRBJ1-6; D is undetermined. The CDR3 extends over 15 amino acids. CDR1 and CDR2 from the germline V gene are LGHNA and YSLEER. V shed 3 bases and J shed 7 bases, with 13 bases lying between them. This CDR3 reads CASSQGSRGNSPLHF. CDR3 DNA sequence: TGCGCCAGCAGCCAGGGATCGCGGGGAAATTCACCCCTCCACTTT.

In its sample, this clonotype was seen many times. V gene TRBV20-1 combines with J gene TRBJ2-6; tentatively, D is TRBD1 (5 bases). The CDR3 runs 15 residues. V lost 6 bases, J lost 0 bases, and 12 bases lay in between. CDR1 and CDR2 (germline): DFQATT, SNEGSKA (reference sequence). The CDR3 reads CSATTGHSGANVLTF. CDR3 bases: TGCAGTGCGACAACCGGACACTCTGGGGCCAACGTCCTGACTTTC.

Ten or more counts support this clonotype. This chain links TRBV29-1 with TRBJ2-5, with 8 bases fitting TRBD1. The ends lost 6 bases at V and 1 base at J; junction bases unmatched: 4. The CDR3 is 13 amino acids. Germline CDR1 is SQVTM and CDR2 is ANQGSEA. The CDR3 region is CSVRTGPQETQYF. CDR3 DNA sequence: TGCAGCGTCCGGACAGGGCCCCAAGAGACCCAGTACTTC. Full variable domain (missing parts from reference TRBV29-1 and TRBJ2-5): SAVISQKPSRDICQRGTSLTIQCQVDSQVTMMFWYRQQPGQSLTLIATANQGSEATYESGFVIDKFPISRPNLTFSTLTVSNMSPEDSSIYLCSVRTGPQETQYFGPGTRLLVL.

V gene TRBV7-9 combines with J gene TRBJ2-1; D gene unclear. The V end lost 5 bases, the J end lost 5 bases, and 13 bases lay between the germline ends. The CDR3 extends over 14 amino acids. Germline V gene data show CDR1 as SEHNR and CDR2 as FQNEAQ (reference sequence). CDR3 protein: CASSVRTLDNEQFF. CDR3 in DNA: TGTGCCAGCAGCGTTCGGACCCTTGACAATGAGCAGTTCTTC.

This clonotype has ten or more counts. Here the CDR3 DNA reads TGTGCCAGCAGCCCACGACAGGGCGGGGACATTCAGTACTTC. Protein: CASSPRQGGDIQYF. V is TRBV7-2 and J is TRBJ2-4, with TRBD1 as a possible D gene (7 bases). Germline V lookup: CDR1 SGHTA, CDR2 FQGNSA. Trimming pared 5 bases from V and 8 bases from J, leaving 16 bases between. This CDR3 has 14 residues.

This clonotype appeared many times. The chain joins TRBV9 to TRBJ2-2; D gene ambiguous. Trimming left V 4 bases short and J 4 bases short, with 17 bases between. The germline CDR1 and CDR2 sequences are SGDLS and YYNGEE. The CDR3 contains 16 residues. The chain's CDR3 is CASSSHIRSSTGELFF. The DNA for the CDR3 is TGTGCCAGCAGCTCCCACATCAGATCGAGCACCGGGGAGCTGTTTTTT.

This clonotype was seen repeatedly, ten times or more. The rearrangement uses TRBV7-2 and TRBJ2-5, with D perhaps TRBD2 (6 bases). The V gene's germline CDR1 is SGHTA and CDR2 FQGNSA. V was pared by 5 bases and J by 4 bases, with 14 bases between. CDR3 length: 14 amino acids. CDR3 region: CASSPRAGTETQYF. The CDR3 nucleotides are TGTGCCAGCAGCCCACGGGCGGGGACAGAGACCCAGTACTTC.

A note on this clonotype: Compared with germline, one end of the junction differs, possibly owing to a read error. The chain recombines TRBV24-1 with TRBJ1-6, with 9 bases fitting TRBD1. The germline V gene encodes CDR1 KGHDR and CDR2 SFDVKD. This CDR3 has 19 residues. The CDR3 here is CATRDPRDRVGGYNSPLHF. CDR3 in DNA: TGTGCCACCCGTGATCCCCGGGACAGGGTAGGGGGTTATAATTCACCCCTCCACTTT.

This clonotype was detected a few times. The rearrangement links TRBV10-3 to TRBJ1-2, with D perhaps matching TRBD1 (5 bases). Trimming pared 3 bases from V and 7 bases from J, leaving 21 bases between. Germline V CDR1 and CDR2: ENHRY, SYGVKD. The CDR3 is made up of 16 amino acids. CDR3 bases: TGTGCCATCAGTGAACTAGGGACGGACCTGGGGCTTGGCTACACCTTC. Translation: CAISELGTDLGLGYTF.

This clonotype was seen ten or more times. The gene calls are TRBV7-2 and TRBJ1-2, with 7 bases identical to TRBD1. Per the germline V gene, CDR1 is SGHTA and CDR2 is FQGNSA. The CDR3 is 14 amino acids. With 5 bases clipped from V and 4 bases from J, the junction kept 7 bases outside the gene matches. The CDR3 region has the DNA TGTGCCAGCAGCCCGACAGGGCCCATCTATGGCTACACCTTC. Translation: CASSPTGPIYGYTF.

The table lists this clonotype with many counts. This chain uses TRBV20-1 with TRBJ2-1, with D perhaps given as TRBD1 or TRBD2 (6 bases each). Between the trimmed V and J ends, which lost 3 bases and 8 bases, there was a span of 8 bases. CDR3 length: 11 amino acids. From germline, CDR1 is DFQATT and CDR2 SNEGSKA (reference sequence). The CDR3 reads CSARRGDEQFF. Written as DNA, the CDR3 is TGCAGTGCTAGGAGGGGGGATGAGCAGTTCTTC.

This clonotype has a count of ten or more. V usage is TRBV29-1 and J usage is TRBJ2-1; D remains unclear. V lost 2 bases and J lost 5, with 7 bases in between. The CDR3 length is 12 residues. Germline V gives CDR1 SQVTM, CDR2 ANQGSEA. The CDR3 loop reads CSVESWDNEQFF. The CDR3, as DNA: TGCAGCGTTGAAAGTTGGGACAATGAGCAGTTCTTC.